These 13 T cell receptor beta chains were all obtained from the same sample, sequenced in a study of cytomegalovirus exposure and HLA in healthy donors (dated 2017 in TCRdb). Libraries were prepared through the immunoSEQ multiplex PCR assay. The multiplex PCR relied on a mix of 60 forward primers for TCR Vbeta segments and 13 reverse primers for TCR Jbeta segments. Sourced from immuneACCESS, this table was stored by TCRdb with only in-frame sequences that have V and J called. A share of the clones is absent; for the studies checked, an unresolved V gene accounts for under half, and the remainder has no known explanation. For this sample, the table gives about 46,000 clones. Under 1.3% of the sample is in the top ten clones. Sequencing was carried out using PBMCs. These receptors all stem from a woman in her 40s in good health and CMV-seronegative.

Here the CDR3 reads CASRTPQSSGDEQFF. CDR3 bases: TGTGCCAGCAGGACCCCTCAATCCTCGGGAGATGAGCAGTTCTTC. The chain couples TRBV6-5 to TRBJ2-1; TRBD2 might be the D (6 bases). With 6 bases removed from V and 8 bases from J, the gap between germline ends came to 20 bases. Per germline, CDR1 MNHEY and CDR2 SVGAGI. The CDR3 length is 15 residues.

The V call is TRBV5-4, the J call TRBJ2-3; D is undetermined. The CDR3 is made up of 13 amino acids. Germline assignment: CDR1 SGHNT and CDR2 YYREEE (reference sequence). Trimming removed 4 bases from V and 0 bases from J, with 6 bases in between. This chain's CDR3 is CASSASSTDTQYF. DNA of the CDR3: TGTGCCAGCAGCGCGTCTAGCACAGATACGCAGTATTTT.

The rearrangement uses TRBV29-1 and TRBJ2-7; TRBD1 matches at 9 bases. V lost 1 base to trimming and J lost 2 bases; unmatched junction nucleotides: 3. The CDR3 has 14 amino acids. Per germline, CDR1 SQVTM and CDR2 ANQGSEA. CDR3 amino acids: CSVEGTGEAYEQYF. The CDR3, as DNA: TGCAGCGTTGAAGGGACAGGGGAGGCCTACGAGCAGTACTTC.

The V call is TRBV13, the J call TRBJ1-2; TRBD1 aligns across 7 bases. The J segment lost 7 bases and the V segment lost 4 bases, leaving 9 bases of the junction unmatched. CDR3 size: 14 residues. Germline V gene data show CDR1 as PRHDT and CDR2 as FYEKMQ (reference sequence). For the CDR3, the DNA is TGTGCCAGCAGCTGGGAAAGGGGGCCGCGTGGCTACACCTTC. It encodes CASSWERGPRGYTF.

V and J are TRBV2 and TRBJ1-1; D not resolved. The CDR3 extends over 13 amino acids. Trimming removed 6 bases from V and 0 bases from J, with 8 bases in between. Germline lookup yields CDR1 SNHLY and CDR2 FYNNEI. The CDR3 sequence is CASRQNMNTEAFF. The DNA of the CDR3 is TGTGCCAGCAGACAGAACATGAACACTGAAGCTTTCTTT. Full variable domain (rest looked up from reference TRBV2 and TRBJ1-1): EPEVTQTPSHQVTQMGQEVILRCVPISNHLYFYWYRQILGQKVEFLVSFYNNEISEKSEIFDDQFSVERPDGSNFTLKIRSTKLEDSAMYFCASRQNMNTEAFFGQGTRLTVV.

CDR3 coding DNA: TGTGCCAGCAGTTTTGGGGAGAGGGAGCTGTTTTTT. Its translation: CASSFGERELFF. The chain has TRBV28 and TRBJ2-2, with a tentative D call TRBD2 (5 bases). Germline lookup yields CDR1 MDHEN and CDR2 SYDVKM. This CDR3 spans 12 amino acids. V was shortened by 3 bases and J by 9 bases, with 8 bases between the two germline ends.

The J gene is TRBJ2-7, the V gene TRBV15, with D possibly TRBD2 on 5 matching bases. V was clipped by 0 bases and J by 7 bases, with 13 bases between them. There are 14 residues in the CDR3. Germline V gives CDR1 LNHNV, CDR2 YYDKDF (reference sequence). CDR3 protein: CATSRDWPEVEQYF. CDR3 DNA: TGTGCCACCAGCAGAGACTGGCCGGAGGTAGAGCAGTACTTC. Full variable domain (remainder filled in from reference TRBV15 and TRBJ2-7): DAMVIQNPRYQVTQFGKPVTLSCSQTLNHNVMYWYQQKSSQAPKLLFHYYDKDFNNEADTPDNFQSRRPNTSFCFLDIRSPGLGDTAMYLCATSRDWPEVEQYFGPGTRLTVT.

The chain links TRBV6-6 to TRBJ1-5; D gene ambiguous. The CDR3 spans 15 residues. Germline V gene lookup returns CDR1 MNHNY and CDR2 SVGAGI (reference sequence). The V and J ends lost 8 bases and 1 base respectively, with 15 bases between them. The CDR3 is CASCPQMVSNQPQHF. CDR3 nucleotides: TGTGCCAGCTGCCCGCAGATGGTGAGCAATCAGCCCCAGCATTTT.

CDR3 in DNA: TGTGCCACCAGCCCCCTTCGTTTTATGTTTAGCCAAGGCACAGATACGCAGTATTTT. The encoded protein is CATSPLRFMFSQGTDTQYF. The J gene is TRBJ2-3, the V gene TRBV15; no definite D call. Trimming cost V 5 bases and J 1 base, with 25 bases left between them. CDR1 is LNHNV and CDR2 is YYDKDF in the germline V gene (reference sequence). The CDR3 is 19 amino acids.

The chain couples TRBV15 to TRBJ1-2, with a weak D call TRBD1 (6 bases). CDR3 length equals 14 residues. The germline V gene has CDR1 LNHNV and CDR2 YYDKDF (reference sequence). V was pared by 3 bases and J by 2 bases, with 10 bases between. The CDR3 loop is CATSRGRGNYGYTF. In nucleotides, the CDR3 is TGTGCCACCAGCAGGGGGAGGGGGAACTATGGCTACACCTTC.

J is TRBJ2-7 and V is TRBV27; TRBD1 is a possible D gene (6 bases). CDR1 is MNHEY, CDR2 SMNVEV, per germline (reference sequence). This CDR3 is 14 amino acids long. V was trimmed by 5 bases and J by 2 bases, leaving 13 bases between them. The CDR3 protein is CASSPRDTTYEQYF. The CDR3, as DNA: TGTGCCAGCAGTCCCCGGGACACAACCTACGAGCAGTACTTC.

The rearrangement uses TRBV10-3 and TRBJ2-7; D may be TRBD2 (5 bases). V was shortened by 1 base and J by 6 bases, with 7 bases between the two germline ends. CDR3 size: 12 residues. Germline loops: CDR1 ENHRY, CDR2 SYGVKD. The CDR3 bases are TGTGCCATCAGTGAGTGGGGAGCCGAGCAGTACTTC. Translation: CAISEWGAEQYF.

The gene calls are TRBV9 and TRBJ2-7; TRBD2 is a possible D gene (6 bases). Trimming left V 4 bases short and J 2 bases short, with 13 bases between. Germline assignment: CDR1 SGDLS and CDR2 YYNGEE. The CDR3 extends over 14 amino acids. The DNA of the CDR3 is TGTGCCAGCAGCACCTACGGGGGTACCTACGAGCAGTACTTC. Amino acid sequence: CASSTYGGTYEQYF. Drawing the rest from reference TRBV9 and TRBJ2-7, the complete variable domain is DSGVTQTPKHLITATGQRVTLRCSPRSGDLSVYWYQQSLDQGLQFLIQYYNGEERAKGNILERFSAQQFPDLHSELNLSSLELGDSALYFCASSTYGGTYEQYFGPGTRLTVT.